What follows describes a single T cell receptor beta chain. TCRdb keeps only in-frame clones here, not all; method: immunoSEQ multiplex PCR. The sample has some 73,000 clones, around 88% seen once. The entry originates in a study of OX40 agonist ivuxolimab in advanced cancers. Overall study context: Patients were 82.7% male with ages roughly 23 to 90, mean 60.

Germline lookup yields CDR1 SGHNT and CDR2 YYREEE (reference sequence). This CDR3 has 17 residues. Trimming cost V 1 base and J 3 bases; bases outside gene matches: 8. The sample consisted of CD4+ or CD8+ T cells sorted from blood, taken in a trial of the OX40 agonist ivuxolimab. The chain joins TRBV5-4 to TRBJ1-2; 11 nucleotides match TRBD1. This clonotype originated in an adult with an advanced solid tumor such as melanoma, head and neck, liver or kidney cancer. The CDR3 bases are TGTGCCAGCAGCTTGATTGGACAGGGGGCAGGGTACTATGGCTACACCTTC. Amino acids: CASSLIGQGAGYYGYTF.